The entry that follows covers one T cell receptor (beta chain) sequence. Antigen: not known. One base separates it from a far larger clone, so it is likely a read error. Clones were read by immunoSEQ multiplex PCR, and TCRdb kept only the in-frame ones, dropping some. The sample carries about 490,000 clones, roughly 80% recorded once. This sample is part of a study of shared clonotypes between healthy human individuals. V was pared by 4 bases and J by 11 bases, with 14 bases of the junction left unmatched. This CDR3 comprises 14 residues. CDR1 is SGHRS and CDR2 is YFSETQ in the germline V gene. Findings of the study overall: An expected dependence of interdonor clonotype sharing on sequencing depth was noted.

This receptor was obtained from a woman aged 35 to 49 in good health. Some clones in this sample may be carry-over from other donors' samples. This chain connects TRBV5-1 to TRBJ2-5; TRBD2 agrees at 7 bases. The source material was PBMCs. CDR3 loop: CASSVPSSGYGQYF. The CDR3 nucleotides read TGCGCCAGCAGCGTCCCGTCTAGCGGATACGGGCAGTACTTC.